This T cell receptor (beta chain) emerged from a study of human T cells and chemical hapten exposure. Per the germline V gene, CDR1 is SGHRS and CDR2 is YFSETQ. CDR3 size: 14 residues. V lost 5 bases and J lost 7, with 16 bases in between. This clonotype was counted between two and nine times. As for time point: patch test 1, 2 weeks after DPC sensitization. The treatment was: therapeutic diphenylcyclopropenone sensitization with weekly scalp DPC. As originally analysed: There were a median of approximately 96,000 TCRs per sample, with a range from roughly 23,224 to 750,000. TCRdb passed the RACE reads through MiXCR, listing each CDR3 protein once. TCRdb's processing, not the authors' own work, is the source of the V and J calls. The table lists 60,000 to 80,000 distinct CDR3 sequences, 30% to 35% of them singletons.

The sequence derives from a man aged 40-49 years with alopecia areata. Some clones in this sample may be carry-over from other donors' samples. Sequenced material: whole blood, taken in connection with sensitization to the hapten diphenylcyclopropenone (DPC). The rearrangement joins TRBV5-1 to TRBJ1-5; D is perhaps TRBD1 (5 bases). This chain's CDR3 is CASSEGSGNQPQHF. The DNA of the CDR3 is TGCGCCAGCAGTGAAGGTTCAGGGAACCAGCCCCAGCATTTT.